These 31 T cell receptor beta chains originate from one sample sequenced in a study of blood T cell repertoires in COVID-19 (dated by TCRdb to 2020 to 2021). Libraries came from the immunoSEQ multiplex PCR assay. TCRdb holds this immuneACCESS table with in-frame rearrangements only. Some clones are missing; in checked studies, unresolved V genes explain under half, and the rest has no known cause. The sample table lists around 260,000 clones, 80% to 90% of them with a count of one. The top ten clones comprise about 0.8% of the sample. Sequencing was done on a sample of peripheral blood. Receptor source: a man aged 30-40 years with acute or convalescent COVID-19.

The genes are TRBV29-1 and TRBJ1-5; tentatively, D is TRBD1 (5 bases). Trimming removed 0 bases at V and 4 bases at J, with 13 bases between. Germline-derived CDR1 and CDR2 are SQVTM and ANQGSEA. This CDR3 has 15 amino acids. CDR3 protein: CSVEDLGGGNQPQHF. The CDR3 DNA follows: TGCAGCGTTGAAGATCTCGGGGGGGGAAATCAGCCCCAGCATTTT.

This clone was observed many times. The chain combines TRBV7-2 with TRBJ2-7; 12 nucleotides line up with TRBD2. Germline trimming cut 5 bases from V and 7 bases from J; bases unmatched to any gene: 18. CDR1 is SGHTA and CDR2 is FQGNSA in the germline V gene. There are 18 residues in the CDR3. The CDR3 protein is CASSRGGRASGRAREQYF. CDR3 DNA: TGTGCCAGCAGCCGGGGGGGCAGGGCTAGCGGGAGGGCGCGGGAGCAGTACTTC.

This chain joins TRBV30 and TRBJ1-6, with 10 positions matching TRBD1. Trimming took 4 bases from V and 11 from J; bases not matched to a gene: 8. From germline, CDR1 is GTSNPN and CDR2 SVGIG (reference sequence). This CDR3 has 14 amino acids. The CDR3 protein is CAWNAGQGGAPLHF. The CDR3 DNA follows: TGTGCCTGGAACGCCGGACAGGGGGGCGCACCCCTCCACTTT.

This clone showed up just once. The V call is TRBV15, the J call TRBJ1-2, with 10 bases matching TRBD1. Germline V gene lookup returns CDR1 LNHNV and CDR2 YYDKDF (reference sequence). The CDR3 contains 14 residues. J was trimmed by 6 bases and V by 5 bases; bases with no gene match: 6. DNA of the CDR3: TGTGCCACCAGCGACCGGGACAGGGGTAATGGCTACACCTTC. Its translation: CATSDRDRGNGYTF.

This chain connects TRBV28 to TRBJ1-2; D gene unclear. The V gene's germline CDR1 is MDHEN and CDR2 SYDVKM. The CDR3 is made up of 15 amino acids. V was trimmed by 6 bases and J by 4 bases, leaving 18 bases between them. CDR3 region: CASSPVGQVSYGYTF. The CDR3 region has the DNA TGTGCCAGCAGCCCTGTAGGTCAGGTTAGCTATGGCTACACCTTC.

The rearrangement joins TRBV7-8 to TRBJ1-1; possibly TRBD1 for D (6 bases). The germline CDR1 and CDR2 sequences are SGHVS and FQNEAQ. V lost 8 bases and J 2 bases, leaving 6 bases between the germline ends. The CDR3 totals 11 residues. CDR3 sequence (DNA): TGTGCCAGCGGGGGCAACACTGAAGCTTTCTTT. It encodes CASGGNTEAFF.

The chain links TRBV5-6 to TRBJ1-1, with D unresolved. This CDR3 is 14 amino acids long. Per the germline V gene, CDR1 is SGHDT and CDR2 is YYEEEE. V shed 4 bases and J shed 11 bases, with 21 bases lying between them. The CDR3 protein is CASSPSGFPEGAFF. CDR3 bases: TGTGCCAGCAGCCCCTCGGGGTTCCCTGAAGGGGCTTTCTTT.

The CDR3 coding sequence is TGCAGTGCTGACAGCCTGAGGCTAACCTTC. Translated: CSADSLRLTF. The chain combines TRBV20-1 with TRBJ1-2, with D tentatively TRBD1 (5 bases). From germline, CDR1 is DFQATT and CDR2 SNEGSKA (reference sequence). Trimming pared 5 bases from V and 14 bases from J, leaving 15 bases between. The CDR3 runs to 10 residues.

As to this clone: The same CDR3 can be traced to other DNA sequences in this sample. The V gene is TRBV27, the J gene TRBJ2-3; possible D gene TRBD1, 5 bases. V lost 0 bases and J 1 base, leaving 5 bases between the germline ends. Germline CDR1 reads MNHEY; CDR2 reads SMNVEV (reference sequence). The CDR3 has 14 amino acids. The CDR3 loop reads CASSLSGGTDTQYF. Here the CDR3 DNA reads TGTGCCAGCAGTTTATCAGGGGGCACAGATACGCAGTATTTT.

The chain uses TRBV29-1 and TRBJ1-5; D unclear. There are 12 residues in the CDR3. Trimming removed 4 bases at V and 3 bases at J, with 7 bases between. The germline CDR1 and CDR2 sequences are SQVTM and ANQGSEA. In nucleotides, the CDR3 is TGCAGCGTTGGCAGTAACAATCAGCCCCAGCATTTT. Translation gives CSVGSNNQPQHF.

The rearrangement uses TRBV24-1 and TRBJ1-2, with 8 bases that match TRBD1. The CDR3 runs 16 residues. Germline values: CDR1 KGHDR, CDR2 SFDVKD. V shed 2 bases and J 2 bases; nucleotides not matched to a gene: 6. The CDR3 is CATSDCQGAQNYGYTF. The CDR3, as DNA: TGTGCCACCAGTGATTGCCAGGGGGCCCAAAACTATGGCTACACCTTC.

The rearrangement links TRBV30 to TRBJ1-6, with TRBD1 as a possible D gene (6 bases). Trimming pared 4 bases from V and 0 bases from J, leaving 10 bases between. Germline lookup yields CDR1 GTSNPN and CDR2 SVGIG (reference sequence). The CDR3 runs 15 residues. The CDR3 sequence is CAWIQGSSYNSPLHF. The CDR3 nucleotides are TGTGCCTGGATACAGGGAAGCTCCTATAATTCACCCCTCCACTTT.

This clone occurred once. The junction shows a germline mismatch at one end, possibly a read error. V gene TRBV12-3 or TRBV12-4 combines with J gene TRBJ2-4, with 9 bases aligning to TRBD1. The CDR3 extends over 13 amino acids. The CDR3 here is CASSLRGPGQGDF. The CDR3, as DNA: TGTGCCAGCAGTTTGAGGGGTCCGGGACAGGGTGACTTC.

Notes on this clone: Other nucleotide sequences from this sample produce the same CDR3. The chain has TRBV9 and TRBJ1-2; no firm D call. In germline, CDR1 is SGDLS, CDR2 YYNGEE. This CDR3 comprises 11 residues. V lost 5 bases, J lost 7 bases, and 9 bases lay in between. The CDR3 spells CASSALGGYTF. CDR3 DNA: TGTGCCAGCAGTGCCCTCGGTGGCTACACCTTC.

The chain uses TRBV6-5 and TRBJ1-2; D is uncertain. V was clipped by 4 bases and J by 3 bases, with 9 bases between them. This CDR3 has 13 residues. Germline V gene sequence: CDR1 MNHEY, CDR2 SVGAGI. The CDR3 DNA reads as TGTGCCAGCAGTTTTTTGGAGTACTATGGCTACACCTTC. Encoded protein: CASSFLEYYGYTF.

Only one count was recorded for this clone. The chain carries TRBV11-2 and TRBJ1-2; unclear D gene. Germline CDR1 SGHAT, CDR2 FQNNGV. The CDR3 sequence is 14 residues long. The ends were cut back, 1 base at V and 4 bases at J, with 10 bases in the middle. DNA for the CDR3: TGTGCCAGCAGCTTAGGAAGTTCCGGCTATGGCTACACCTTC. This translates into CASSLGSSGYGYTF.

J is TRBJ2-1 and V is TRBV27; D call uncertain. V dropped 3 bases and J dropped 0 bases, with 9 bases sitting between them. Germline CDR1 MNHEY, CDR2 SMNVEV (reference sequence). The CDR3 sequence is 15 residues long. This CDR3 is CASSFLESSYNEQFF. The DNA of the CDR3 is TGTGCCAGCAGTTTTTTAGAGAGCTCCTACAATGAGCAGTTCTTC.

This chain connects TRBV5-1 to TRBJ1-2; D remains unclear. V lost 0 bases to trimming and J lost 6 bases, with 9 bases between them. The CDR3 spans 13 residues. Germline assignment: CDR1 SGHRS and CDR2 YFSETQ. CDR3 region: CASSLEQPDGYTF. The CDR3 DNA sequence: TGCGCCAGCAGCTTGGAACAGCCCGATGGCTACACCTTC.

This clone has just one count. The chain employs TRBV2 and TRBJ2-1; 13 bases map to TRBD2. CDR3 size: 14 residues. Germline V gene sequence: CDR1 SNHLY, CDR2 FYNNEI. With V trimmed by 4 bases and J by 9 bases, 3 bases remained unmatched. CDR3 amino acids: CASSGTSGGAEQFF. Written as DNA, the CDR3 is TGTGCCAGCAGTGGAACTAGCGGGGGGGCTGAGCAGTTCTTC.

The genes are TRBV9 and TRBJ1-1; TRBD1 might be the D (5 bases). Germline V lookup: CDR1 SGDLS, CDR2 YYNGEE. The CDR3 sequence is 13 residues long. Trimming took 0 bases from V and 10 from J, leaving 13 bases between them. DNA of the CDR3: TGTGCCAGCAGCGTAGATTGGGGGAGGGCAGCTTTCTTT. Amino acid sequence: CASSVDWGRAAFF.

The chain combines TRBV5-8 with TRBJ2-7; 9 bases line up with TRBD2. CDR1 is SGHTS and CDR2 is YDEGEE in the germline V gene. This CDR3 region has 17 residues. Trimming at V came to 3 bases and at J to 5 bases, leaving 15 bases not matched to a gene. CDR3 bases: TGTGCCAGCAGCTATTTGCCGGGACTAGCATTTAGTGACGAGCAGTACTTC. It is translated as CASSYLPGLAFSDEQYF.

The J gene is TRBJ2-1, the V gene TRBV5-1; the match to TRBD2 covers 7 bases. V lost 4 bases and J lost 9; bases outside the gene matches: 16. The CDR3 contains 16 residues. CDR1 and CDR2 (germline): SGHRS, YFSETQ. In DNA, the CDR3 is TGCGCCAGCAGCGAGATGGCGGGAGCTTCGGGCGCTGAGCAGTTCTTC. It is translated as CASSEMAGASGAEQFF.

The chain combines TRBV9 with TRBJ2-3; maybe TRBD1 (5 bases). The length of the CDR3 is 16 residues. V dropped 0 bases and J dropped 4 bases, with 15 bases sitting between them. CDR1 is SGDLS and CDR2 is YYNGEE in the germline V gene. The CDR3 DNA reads TGTGCCAGCAGCGTAGAGGCAGGGAATTTCGCAGATACGCAGTATTTT. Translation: CASSVEAGNFADTQYF.

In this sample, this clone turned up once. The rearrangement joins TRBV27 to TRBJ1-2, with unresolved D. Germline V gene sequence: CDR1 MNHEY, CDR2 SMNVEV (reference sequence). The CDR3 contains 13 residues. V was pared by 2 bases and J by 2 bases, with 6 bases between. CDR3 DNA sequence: TGTGCCAGCAGTTTAAACAGCAACTATGGCTACACCTTC. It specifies CASSLNSNYGYTF.

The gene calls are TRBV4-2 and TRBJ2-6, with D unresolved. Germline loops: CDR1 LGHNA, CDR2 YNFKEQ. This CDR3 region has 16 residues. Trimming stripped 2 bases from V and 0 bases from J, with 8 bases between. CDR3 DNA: TGTGCCAGCAGCCAATCCCTTAGCTCTGGGGCCAACGTCCTGACTTTC. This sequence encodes CASSQSLSSGANVLTF.

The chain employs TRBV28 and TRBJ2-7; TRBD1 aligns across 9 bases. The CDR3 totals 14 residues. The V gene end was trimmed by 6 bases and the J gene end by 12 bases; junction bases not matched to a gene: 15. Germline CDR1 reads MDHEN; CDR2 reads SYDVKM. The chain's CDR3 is CASRYGTGPSGVYF. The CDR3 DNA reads TGTGCCAGCAGATATGGGACAGGGCCATCGGGGGTGTACTTC. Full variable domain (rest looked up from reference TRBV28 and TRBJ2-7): DVKVTQSSRYLVKRTGEKVFLECVQDMDHENMFWYRQDPGLGLRLIYFSYDVKMKEKGDIPEGYSVSREKKERFSLILESASTNQTSMYLCASRYGTGPSGVYFGPGTRLTVT.

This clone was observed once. This CDR3 is CASSLAHRTGNTIYF. Written as DNA, the CDR3 is TGTGCCAGCAGCTTAGCTCACAGAACTGGAAACACCATATATTTT. The V gene is TRBV11-2, the J gene TRBJ1-3, with D unresolved. Germline assignment: CDR1 SGHAT and CDR2 FQNNGV. The length of the CDR3 is 15 residues. The V and J ends lost 1 base and 2 bases respectively, with 9 bases between them. The full variable domain, rest sourced from reference TRBV11-2 and TRBJ1-3, is EAGVAQSPRYKIIEKRQSVAFWCNPISGHATLYWYQQILGQGPKLLIQFQNNGVVDDSQLPKDRFSAERLKGVDSTLKIQPAKLEDSAVYLCASSLAHRTGNTIYFGEGSWLTVV.

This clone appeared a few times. CDR3 sequence reads: CATLPFLTGYTF. The CDR3 region has the DNA TGTGCCACCCTACCATTCCTCACGGGCTACACCTTC. The genes are TRBV6-5 and TRBJ1-2; D is uncertain. The CDR3 length is 12 residues. Germline V CDR1 and CDR2: MNHEY, SVGAGI. V shed 10 bases and J shed 8 bases, with 17 bases lying between them.

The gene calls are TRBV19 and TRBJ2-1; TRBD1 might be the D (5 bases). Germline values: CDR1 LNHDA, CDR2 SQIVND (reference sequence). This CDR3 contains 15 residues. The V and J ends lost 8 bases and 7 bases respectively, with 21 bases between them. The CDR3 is CASASGQTRVNEQFF. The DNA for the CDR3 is TGTGCCAGTGCGTCAGGGCAGACCCGGGTGAATGAGCAGTTCTTC.

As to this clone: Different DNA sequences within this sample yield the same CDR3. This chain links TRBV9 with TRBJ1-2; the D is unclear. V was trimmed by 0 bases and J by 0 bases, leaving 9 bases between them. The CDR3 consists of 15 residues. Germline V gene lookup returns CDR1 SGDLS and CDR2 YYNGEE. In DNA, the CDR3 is TGTGCCAGCAGCGTAGGAGGGTTGGCTAACTATGGCTACACCTTC. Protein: CASSVGGLANYGYTF.

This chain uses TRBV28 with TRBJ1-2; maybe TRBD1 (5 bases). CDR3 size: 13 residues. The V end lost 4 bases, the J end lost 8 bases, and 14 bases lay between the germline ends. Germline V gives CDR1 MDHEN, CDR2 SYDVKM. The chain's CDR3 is CASSSGTLGGYTF. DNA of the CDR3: TGTGCCAGCAGTTCCGGGACTTTAGGGGGCTACACCTTC.